This paragraph covers one TCR beta chain sequence. The entry originates in a study of tumor-infiltrating lymphocytes in oesophageal squamous cell carcinoma. A single record per CDR3 protein comes from TCRdb applying MiXCR to the PCR reads. The sample holds thousands of distinct CDR3 sequences; 60% to 70% are singletons and the top ten take around 33%. Germline CDR1 reads MGHRA; CDR2 reads YSYEKL. CDR3 length equals 17 residues. The germline V and J ends were trimmed by 0 bases and 6 bases, with 18 bases remaining between them. Sequences were obtained from esophageal tumor tissue. The rearrangement joins TRBV4-1 to TRBJ1-5; no reliable D call. This TCR was recovered from a female donor with esophageal squamous cell carcinoma. CDR3: CASSQDAQSEWGQPQHF. In DNA form, the CDR3 reads TGCGCCAGCAGCCAAGACGCCCAATCCGAATGGGGTCAGCCCCAGCATTTT.